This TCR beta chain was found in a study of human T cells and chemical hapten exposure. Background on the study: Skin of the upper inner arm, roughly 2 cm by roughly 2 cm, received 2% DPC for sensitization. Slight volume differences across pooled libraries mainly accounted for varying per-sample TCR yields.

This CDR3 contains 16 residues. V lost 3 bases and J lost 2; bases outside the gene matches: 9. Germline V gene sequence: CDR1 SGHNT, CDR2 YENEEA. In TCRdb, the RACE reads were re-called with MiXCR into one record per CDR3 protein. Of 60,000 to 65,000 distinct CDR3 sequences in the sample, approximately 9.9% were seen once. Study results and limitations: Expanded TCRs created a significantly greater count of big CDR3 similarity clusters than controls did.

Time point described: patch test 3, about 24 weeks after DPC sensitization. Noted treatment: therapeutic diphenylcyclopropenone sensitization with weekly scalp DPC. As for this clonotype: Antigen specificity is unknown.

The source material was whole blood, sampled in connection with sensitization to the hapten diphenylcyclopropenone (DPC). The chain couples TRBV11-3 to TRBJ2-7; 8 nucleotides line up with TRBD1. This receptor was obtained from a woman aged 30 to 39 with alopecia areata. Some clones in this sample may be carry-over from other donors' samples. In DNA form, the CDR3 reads TGTGCCAGCAGCTTGGACCTTGGGACAGGAGCCTACGAGCAGTACTTC. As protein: CASSLDLGTGAYEQYF.